The 22 T cell receptor beta chains below all came from one sample that was sequenced in a study of blood T cells in healthy people across ages (dated by TCRdb to between 2014 and 2017). Libraries came from 5' RACE. Data came from an Illumina HiSeq 2500. A second 7 to 11 cycle PCR used a sample-barcoded 5' primer and a J-beta primer mix. TCRdb's own reprocessing of the public reads used fastp at Q25 and MiXCR and kept productive beta chains. For every CDR3 protein sequence, its rows merge into one entry that carries the most common genes and DNA. The sample profile shows approximately 780,000 distinct CDR3 sequences; around a quarter of them were found once. The ten biggest clones cover 2.5% to 3.5% of the sample. Another study also made use of these data, one on T cells of mothers and their children.

Sequenced sample: blood. These TCRs come from a boy younger than 18 in good health.

This clonotype occurred a few times. The V and J genes are TRBV5-1 and TRBJ1-2; maybe TRBD1 (5 bases). V lost 4 bases and J 8 bases, leaving 18 bases between the germline ends. Per the germline V gene, CDR1 is SGHRS and CDR2 is YFSETQ. The CDR3 sequence is 14 residues long. CDR3 sequence reads: CASSRGLQGDGYTF. CDR3 coding DNA: TGCGCCAGCAGCCGAGGGCTGCAGGGTGACGGCTACACCTTC.

This clonotype came up a few times. The rearrangement links TRBV9 to TRBJ2-5; 9 bases align to TRBD2. CDR1 and CDR2 from the germline V gene are SGDLS and YYNGEE. The CDR3 runs to 16 residues. J lost 1 base, V lost 4 bases, and 8 bases had no gene match. CDR3 loop: CASSPLAGELQETQYF. CDR3 in DNA: TGTGCCAGCAGCCCCTTAGCGGGGGAACTCCAAGAGACCCAGTACTTC.

This clonotype showed up just a few times. This sequence joins TRBV7-2 and TRBJ1-2; no definite D call. CDR3 length: 13 residues. V gave up 5 bases and J gave up 5 bases, with 12 bases separating them. Germline CDR1 reads SGHTA; CDR2 reads FQGNSA. Here the CDR3 DNA reads TGTGCCAGCAGCCCTGTTGTAGGGTATGGCTACACCTTC. Protein product: CASSPVVGYGYTF.

This clonotype was detected only a few times. This sequence joins TRBV15 and TRBJ2-5, with TRBD2 as a possible D gene (6 bases). The CDR3 is made up of 15 amino acids. Germline assignment: CDR1 LNHNV and CDR2 YYDKDF (reference sequence). Trimming took off 5 bases at V and 1 base at J, with 14 bases between the two ends. CDR3 DNA sequence: TGTGCCACCAGCCGCCCCCGGGGGATCCAAGAGACCCAGTACTTC. Translating it yields CATSRPRGIQETQYF.

The chain carries TRBV11-2 and TRBJ1-4; 8 nucleotides line up with TRBD1. The CDR3 loop spans 14 amino acids. Germline V gene lookup returns CDR1 SGHAT and CDR2 FQNNGV. The V and J ends lost 2 bases and 8 bases, in that order; junction bases with no gene match: 4. The CDR3 here is CASSLRDRTEKLFF. The DNA for the CDR3 is TGTGCCAGCAGCTTAAGGGACAGGACCGAAAAACTGTTTTTT. Combining the CDR3 with reference TRBV11-2 and TRBJ1-4 gives the whole variable domain EAGVAQSPRYKIIEKRQSVAFWCNPISGHATLYWYQQILGQGPKLLIQFQNNGVVDDSQLPKDRFSAERLKGVDSTLKIQPAKLEDSAVYLCASSLRDRTEKLFFGSGTQLSVL.

The gene calls are TRBV7-2 and TRBJ2-4; 10 bases align to TRBD1. J gave up 9 bases and V 5 bases, and 4 bases lay outside the gene matches. This CDR3 has 13 amino acids. CDR1 SGHTA and CDR2 FQGNSA come from the germline V gene. The CDR3 region is CASSGTGDGIQYF. In DNA, the CDR3 is TGTGCCAGCAGCGGGACAGGGGACGGCATTCAGTACTTC.

This clonotype was seen more than once but under ten times. The rearrangement links TRBV2 to TRBJ2-5; D possibly corresponds to TRBD2 (5 bases). The CDR3 spans 14 residues. Germline CDR1 reads SNHLY; CDR2 reads FYNNEI. With 4 bases removed from V and 4 bases from J, the gap between germline ends came to 13 bases. CDR3 sequence (DNA): TGTGCCAGCAGTGGGGCACTAGTTAGAGAGACCCAGTACTTC. It yields the protein CASSGALVRETQYF.

Note on this clonotype: As the CDR3 is not closed by the conserved phenylalanine or tryptophan, this likely results from a read error. The chain employs TRBV6-5 and TRBJ2-7; D remains unclear. Germline V lookup: CDR1 MNHEY, CDR2 SVGAGI. The CDR3 is 14 amino acids. Deletions cut 6 bases from V and 4 bases from J, with 16 bases between. This CDR3 reads CASSYTRRDYEQYS. The CDR3 DNA is TGTGCCAGCAGCTACACCCGGAGAGATTACGAGCAGTACTCC.

The chain carries TRBV20-1 and TRBJ2-5; the match to TRBD2 covers 12 bases. V gave up 3 bases and J gave up 5 bases; unmatched junction bases: 7. CDR3 length: 15 amino acids. Germline lookup yields CDR1 DFQATT and CDR2 SNEGSKA (reference sequence). CDR3 coding DNA: TGCAGTGCTAGCGGACTAGCGGGGAGGGAGGAGACCCAGTACTTC. Translating it yields CSASGLAGREETQYF.

This clonotype has only a few counts. The chain employs TRBV7-8 and TRBJ2-3; 9 bases fit TRBD2. In germline, CDR1 is SGHVS, CDR2 FQNEAQ. The junction had 8 bases not matched to a gene; V was cut back by 6 bases and J by 4 bases. The CDR3 totals 15 residues. DNA for the CDR3: TGTGCCAGCAGACCTCGAGCGGGGGGTCCAGATACGCAGTATTTT. Protein sequence: CASRPRAGGPDTQYF.

This clonotype was seen a few times. The chain uses TRBV10-3 and TRBJ2-2; no definite D call. This CDR3 has 13 residues. Germline lookup yields CDR1 ENHRY and CDR2 SYGVKD. V lost 7 bases to trimming and J lost 1 base, with 7 bases between them. CDR3 amino acids: CAIMRQNTGELFF. In DNA, the CDR3 is TGTGCCATCATGAGGCAGAACACCGGGGAGCTGTTTTTT.

This chain links TRBV21-1 with TRBJ1-2; TRBD1, the table's D call, was not compared with the DNA. TRBV21-1 is a recognized pseudogene. The CDR3 is 12 residues long. The CDR3 nucleotides read TGTGCCAGCAGCACGACGGTCCCCAGCTACACCTTC. It specifies CASSTTVPSYTF.

The table lists this clonotype with a few counts. The chain recombines TRBV28 with TRBJ2-2, with D unresolved. This CDR3 spans 15 amino acids. Germline V lookup: CDR1 MDHEN, CDR2 SYDVKM. The ends were cut back, 4 bases at V and 0 bases at J, with 9 bases in the middle. The CDR3 sequence is CASSSQQANTGELFF. The CDR3 DNA follows: TGTGCCAGCAGTTCACAACAAGCGAACACCGGGGAGCTGTTTTTT.

This clonotype was observed a few times. This chain connects TRBV5-1 to TRBJ1-2; no reliable D call. The CDR3 loop spans 15 amino acids. V was pared by 0 bases and J by 2 bases, with 11 bases between. Germline lookup yields CDR1 SGHRS and CDR2 YFSETQ. Written as DNA, the CDR3 is TGCGCCAGCAGCTTGGGCTTAGAACGAAACTATGGCTACACCTTC. It is translated as CASSLGLERNYGYTF.

The sample holds a few counts of this clonotype. The chain has TRBV12-3 or TRBV12-4 and TRBJ2-3; TRBD2 matches 12 bases. The CDR3 loop spans 17 amino acids. After removal of 6 bases from V and 3 bases from J, the junction contained 10 bases not matched to a gene. This chain's CDR3 is CASSPNLLAGGTDTQYF. In DNA form, the CDR3 reads TGTGCCAGCAGCCCGAACCTACTAGCGGGGGGTACAGATACGCAGTATTTT.

The chain recombines TRBV27 with TRBJ1-5; D remains ambiguous. From germline, CDR1 is MNHEY and CDR2 SMNVEV (reference sequence). This CDR3 is 14 amino acids long. V was trimmed by 6 bases and J by 1 base, leaving 10 bases between them. The DNA for the CDR3 is TGTGCCAGCAGAAGGGCACTAAGCAATCAGCCCCAGCATTTT. The encoded protein is CASRRALSNQPQHF.

This chain joins TRBV11-2 and TRBJ2-5; 8 bases map to TRBD1. The DNA end favors TRBJ2-1, so the J call may be wrong. CDR1 and CDR2 from the germline V gene are SGHAT and FQNNGV. The CDR3 extends over 16 amino acids. This CDR3 is CASRKRGTGPYNEQFF. The CDR3 DNA sequence: TGTGCCAGCAGAAAGAGGGGGACAGGACCATACAATGAGCAGTTCTTC.

There are a few counts of this clonotype. The chain employs TRBV20-1 and TRBJ1-2; no firm D call. This CDR3 is 13 amino acids long. Deletions cut 6 bases from V and 2 bases from J, with 13 bases between. Germline loops: CDR1 DFQATT, CDR2 SNEGSKA (reference sequence). Written as DNA, the CDR3 is TGCAGTGCAGCCCACGGGGTCAACTATGGCTACACCTTC. Protein sequence: CSAAHGVNYGYTF.

The chain joins TRBV7-2 to TRBJ1-1; a weak D match, TRBD1 (6 bases). V was trimmed by 5 bases and J by 0 bases, leaving 10 bases between them. The V gene's germline CDR1 is SGHTA and CDR2 FQGNSA. There are 14 residues in the CDR3. The CDR3 DNA is TGTGCCAGCAGCCCCCACAGGGTGAACACTGAAGCTTTCTTT. Its protein product is CASSPHRVNTEAFF.

This clonotype was seen at least ten times. V usage is TRBV4-3 and J usage is TRBJ2-3; D remains ambiguous. The germline V and J ends were trimmed by 0 bases and 4 bases, with 11 bases remaining between them. Germline V gene data show CDR1 as LGHNA and CDR2 as YSLEER. The CDR3 has 15 amino acids. CDR3 coding DNA: TGCGCCAGCAGCCAAGATATCGGCAGCCCAGATACGCAGTATTTT. Its translation is CASSQDIGSPDTQYF.

The chain links TRBV12-3 or TRBV12-4 to TRBJ1-1; D may be TRBD1 (5 bases). Trimming took off 4 bases at V and 1 base at J, with 13 bases between the two ends. There are 15 residues in the CDR3. CDR3 sequence (DNA): TGTGCCAGCAGTTCGACGGGGGAAGGGAACACTGAAGCTTTCTTT. This encodes CASSSTGEGNTEAFF.

The gene calls are TRBV3-1 and TRBJ2-3, with D maybe TRBD2 (6 bases). The CDR3 extends over 18 amino acids. Germline assignment: CDR1 LGHDT and CDR2 YNNKEL (reference sequence). With 0 bases removed from V and 1 base from J, the gap between germline ends came to 17 bases. The CDR3 sequence: CASSQELKGGWRTDTQYF. The CDR3 coding sequence is TGTGCCAGCAGCCAAGAGTTAAAAGGAGGGTGGCGCACAGATACGCAGTATTTT.